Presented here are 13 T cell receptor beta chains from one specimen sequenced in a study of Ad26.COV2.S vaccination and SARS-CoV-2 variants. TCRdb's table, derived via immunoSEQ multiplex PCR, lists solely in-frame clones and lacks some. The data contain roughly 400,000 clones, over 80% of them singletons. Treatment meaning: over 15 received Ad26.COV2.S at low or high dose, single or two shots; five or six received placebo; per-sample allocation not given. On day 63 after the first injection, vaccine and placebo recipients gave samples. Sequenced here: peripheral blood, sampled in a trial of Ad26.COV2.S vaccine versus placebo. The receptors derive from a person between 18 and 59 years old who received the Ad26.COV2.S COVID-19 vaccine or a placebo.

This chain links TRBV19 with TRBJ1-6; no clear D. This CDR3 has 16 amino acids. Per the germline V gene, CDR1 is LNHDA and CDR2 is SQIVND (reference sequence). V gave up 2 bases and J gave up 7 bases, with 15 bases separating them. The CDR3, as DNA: TGTGCCAGTAGTATATTCAAGCAGTCGAGGAATTCACCCCTCCACTTT. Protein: CASSIFKQSRNSPLHF. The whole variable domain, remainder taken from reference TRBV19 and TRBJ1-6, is DGGITQSPKYLFRKEGQNVTLSCEQNLNHDAMYWYRQDPGQGLRLIYYSQIVNDFQKGDIAEGYSVSREKKESFPLTVTSAQKNPTAFYLCASSIFKQSRNSPLHFGNGTRLTVT.

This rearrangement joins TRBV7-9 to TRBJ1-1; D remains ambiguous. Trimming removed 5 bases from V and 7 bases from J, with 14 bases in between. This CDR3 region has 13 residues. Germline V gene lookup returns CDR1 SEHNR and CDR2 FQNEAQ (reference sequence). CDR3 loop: CASSHNKVNEAFF. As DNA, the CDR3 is TGTGCCAGCAGCCATAACAAGGTGAATGAAGCTTTCTTT.

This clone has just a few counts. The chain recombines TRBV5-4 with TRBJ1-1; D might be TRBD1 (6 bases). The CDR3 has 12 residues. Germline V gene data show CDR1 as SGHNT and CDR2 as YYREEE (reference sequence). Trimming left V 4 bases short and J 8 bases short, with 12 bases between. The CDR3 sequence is CASSHLGTEAFF. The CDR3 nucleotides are TGTGCCAGCAGCCACCTTGGGACAGAAGCTTTCTTT. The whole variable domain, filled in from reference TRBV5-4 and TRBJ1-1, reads ETGVTQSPTHLIKTRGQQVTLRCSSQSGHNTVSWYQQALGQGPQFIFQYYREEENGRGNFPPRFSGLQFPNYSSELNVNALELDDSALYLCASSHLGTEAFFGQGTRLTVV.

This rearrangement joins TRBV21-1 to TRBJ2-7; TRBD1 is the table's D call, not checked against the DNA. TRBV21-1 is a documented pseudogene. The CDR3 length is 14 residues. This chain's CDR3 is CASSNRDRAYEQYF. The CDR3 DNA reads TGTGCCAGCAGCAATCGAGACAGGGCGTACGAGCAGTACTTC.

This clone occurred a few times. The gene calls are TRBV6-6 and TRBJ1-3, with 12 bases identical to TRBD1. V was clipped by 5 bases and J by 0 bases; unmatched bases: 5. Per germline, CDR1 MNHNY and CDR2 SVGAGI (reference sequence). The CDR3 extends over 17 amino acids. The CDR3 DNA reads TGTGCCAGCAGTCGTGGGACAGGGGGCAACTCTGGAAACACCATATATTTT. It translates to CASSRGTGGNSGNTIYF.

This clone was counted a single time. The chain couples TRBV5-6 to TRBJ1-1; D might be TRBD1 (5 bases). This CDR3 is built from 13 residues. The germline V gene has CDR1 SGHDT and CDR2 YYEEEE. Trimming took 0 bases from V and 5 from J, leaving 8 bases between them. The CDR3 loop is CASSLGGRTEAFF. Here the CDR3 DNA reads TGTGCCAGCAGCTTGGGGGGCCGGACTGAAGCTTTCTTT.

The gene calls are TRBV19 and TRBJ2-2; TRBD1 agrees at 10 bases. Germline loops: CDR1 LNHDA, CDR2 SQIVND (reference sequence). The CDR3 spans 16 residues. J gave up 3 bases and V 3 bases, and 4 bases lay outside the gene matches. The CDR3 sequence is CASSITGTGDTGELFF. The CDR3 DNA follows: TGTGCCAGTAGTATTACCGGGACAGGGGACACCGGGGAGCTGTTTTTT.

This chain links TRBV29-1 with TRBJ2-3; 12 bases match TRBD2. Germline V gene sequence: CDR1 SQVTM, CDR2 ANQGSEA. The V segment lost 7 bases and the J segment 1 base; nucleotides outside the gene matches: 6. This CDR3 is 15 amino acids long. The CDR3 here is CSAALAGGRTDTQYF. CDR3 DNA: TGCAGCGCCGCACTAGCGGGGGGTCGCACAGATACGCAGTATTTT.

CDR3 protein: CASSPLIETQYF. In DNA form, the CDR3 reads TGTGCCAGCAGCCCCCTTATCGAGACCCAGTACTTC. The chain has TRBV11-2 and TRBJ2-5; D gene uncertain. Deletions cut 5 bases from V and 5 bases from J, with 9 bases between. This CDR3 region has 12 residues. Germline lookup yields CDR1 SGHAT and CDR2 FQNNGV.

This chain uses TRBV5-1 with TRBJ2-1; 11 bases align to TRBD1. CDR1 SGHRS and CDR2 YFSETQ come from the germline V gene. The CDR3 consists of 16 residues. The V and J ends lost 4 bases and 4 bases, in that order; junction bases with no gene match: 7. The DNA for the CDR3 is TGCGCCAGCAGCCGGGTGGGGACAGGGGGTTACAATGAGCAGTTCTTC. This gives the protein CASSRVGTGGYNEQFF.

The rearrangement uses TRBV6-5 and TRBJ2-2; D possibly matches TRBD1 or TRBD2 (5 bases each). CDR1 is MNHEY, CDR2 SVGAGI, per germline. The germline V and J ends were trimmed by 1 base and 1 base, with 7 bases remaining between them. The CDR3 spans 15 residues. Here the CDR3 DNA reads TGTGCCAGCAGTTACTGGGGGAGGAACACCGGGGAGCTGTTTTTT. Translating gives CASSYWGRNTGELFF.

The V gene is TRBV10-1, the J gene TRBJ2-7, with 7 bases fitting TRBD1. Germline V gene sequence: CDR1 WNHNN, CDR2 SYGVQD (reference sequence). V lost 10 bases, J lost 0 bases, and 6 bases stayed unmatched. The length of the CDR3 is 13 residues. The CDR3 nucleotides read TGCGCCACCGGGACAGAGAGCTCCTACGAGCAGTACTTC. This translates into CATGTESSYEQYF.

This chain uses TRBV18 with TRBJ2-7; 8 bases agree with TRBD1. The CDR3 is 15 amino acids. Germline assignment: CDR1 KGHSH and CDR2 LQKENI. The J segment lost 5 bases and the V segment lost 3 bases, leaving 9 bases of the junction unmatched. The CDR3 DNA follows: TGTGCCAGCTCACCCGGGACAGGTCGTGGGGACGAGCAGTACTTC. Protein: CASSPGTGRGDEQYF.